This TCR beta chain was recorded in a study of blood T cell repertoires in COVID-19. Overall study: Donors in the United States, Italy and Spain gave samples during acute or convalescent COVID-19. In each case, the material was cDNA or gDNA derived from T cells, B-cell-depleted T cells, or PBMCs.

In the authors' workflow: Estimation of nucleated cell counts was performed using reference gene primer amplification. TCRdb's table, derived via immunoSEQ multiplex PCR, lists solely in-frame clones and lacks some. Clonal size and the V and J genes are those of that table, whereas D and trimming came from the DNA. The sample has about 230,000 clones, around 80% seen once. Trimming removed 2 bases at V and 9 bases at J, with 17 bases between. The CDR3 covers 14 residues. From germline, CDR1 is SGHRS and CDR2 YFSETQ. The TCR originated in a man aged 35 to 55 with acute or convalescent COVID-19. The sequencing sample was made of peripheral blood. The V gene is TRBV5-1, the J gene TRBJ1-1; tentatively, D is TRBD1 (6 bases). CDR3 residues: CASSFKAPGEQAFF. The CDR3 DNA sequence: TGCGCCAGCAGCTTCAAAGCTCCAGGGGAACAAGCTTTCTTT.